These 10 T cell receptor beta chains originate from one sample sequenced in a study of Graves' ophthalmopathy and Graves' hyperthyroidism. TCR beta CDR3 amplification used RNA transcripts. First-round RT-PCR employed HTBI primers, with a second-round multiplex PCR after it. One entry per CDR3 protein, called by TCRdb with MiXCR from the multiplex PCR reads. The sample lists 350,000 to 400,000 distinct CDR3 sequences, approximately 15% seen once, with about 7.3% in the top ten. Sequenced input: peripheral blood. Every receptor here comes from a woman between 18 and 29 years old with stable Graves' hyperthyroidism.

The sample holds many counts of this clonotype. The CDR3 region is CASRAGKEYSGYTF. Here the CDR3 DNA reads TGTGCCAGCAGGGCGGGAAAGGAGTATAGTGGCTACACCTTC. The genes are TRBV13 and TRBJ1-2; no definite D call. This CDR3 spans 14 amino acids. The germline gives CDR1 PRHDT, CDR2 FYEKMQ (reference sequence). The germline V and J ends were trimmed by 6 bases and 7 bases, with 18 bases remaining between them.

At least ten counts were recorded for this clonotype. This sequence joins TRBV28 and TRBJ1-2; the match to TRBD1 covers 7 bases. V trimming: 5 bases; J trimming: 2 bases; junction bases outside the gene matches: 8. Germline V gene data show CDR1 as MDHEN and CDR2 as SYDVKM. This CDR3 comprises 15 residues. CDR3 amino acids: CASSTKGQINYGYTF. CDR3 DNA sequence: TGTGCCAGCAGTACTAAGGGACAGATAAACTATGGCTACACCTTC.

This clonotype was seen ten or more times. The gene calls are TRBV20-1 and TRBJ1-1; D gene uncertain. Between the trimmed V and J ends, which lost 5 bases and 0 bases, there was a span of 16 bases. Per the germline V gene, CDR1 is DFQATT and CDR2 is SNEGSKA (reference sequence). The CDR3 runs 15 residues. This chain's CDR3 is CSASEGAGMNTEAFF. CDR3 nucleotide sequence: TGCAGTGCTTCCGAGGGCGCGGGGATGAACACTGAAGCTTTCTTT.

This clonotype was recorded many times. This rearrangement joins TRBV12-3 or TRBV12-4 to TRBJ1-2; 9 bases fit TRBD1. V lost 4 bases to trimming and J lost 4 bases; unmatched junction nucleotides: 4. CDR3 length: 14 amino acids. The CDR3 DNA reads TGTGCCAGCAGTTCCTGGACAGGGGTCTATGGCTACACCTTC. This gives the protein CASSSWTGVYGYTF.

This clonotype was counted many times. The chain joins TRBV12-3 or TRBV12-4 to TRBJ2-7; the D gene is possibly TRBD1 (6 bases). The CDR3 extends over 14 amino acids. The germline V and J ends were trimmed by 6 bases and 1 base, with 13 bases remaining between them. CDR3 nucleotides: TGTGCCAGCAGCCTGGGACACGGATCCTACGAGCAGTACTTC. Residues: CASSLGHGSYEQYF.

The table lists this clonotype with a few counts. This chain connects TRBV20-1 to TRBJ1-2, with 7 bases identical to TRBD1. The CDR3 covers 12 residues. V lost 6 bases and J lost 4; bases outside the gene matches: 5. The germline gives CDR1 DFQATT, CDR2 SNEGSKA (reference sequence). The CDR3 region is CSAKGAPYGYTF. In DNA, the CDR3 is TGCAGTGCCAAGGGGGCACCCTATGGCTACACCTTC.

At least ten counts were recorded for this clonotype. The chain has TRBV10-3 and TRBJ1-6, with D perhaps matching TRBD1 (6 bases). The V and J ends lost 10 bases and 9 bases respectively, with 16 bases between them. This CDR3 has 13 amino acids. The germline CDR1 and CDR2 sequences are ENHRY and SYGVKD. The CDR3 nucleotides are TGTGCCACCGTCGGGACACGCGGTTCACCCCTCCACTTT. The encoded protein is CATVGTRGSPLHF.

This clonotype was detected many times. DNA for the CDR3: TGTGCCAGCAGTCCCCCGGGACAGAGATCTTTTGAAGCTTTCTTT. Translating gives CASSPPGQRSFEAFF. This chain joins TRBV12-3 or TRBV12-4 and TRBJ1-1; 7 nucleotides line up with TRBD1. The V and J ends lost 5 bases and 7 bases, in that order; junction bases with no gene match: 13. The CDR3 contains 15 residues.

In this sample, this clonotype turned up many times. The chain is built from TRBV19 and TRBJ2-5; D might be TRBD2 (6 bases). The CDR3 is made up of 14 amino acids. The V gene lost 3 bases and the J gene lost 2 bases, with 10 bases spanning the gap. Germline-derived CDR1 and CDR2 are LNHDA and SQIVND (reference sequence). The CDR3 loop reads CASSIQGLQETQYF. CDR3 bases: TGTGCCAGTAGTATTCAGGGACTGCAAGAGACCCAGTACTTC.

In its sample, this clonotype was seen many times. This may stem from a read error, because a much larger clone lies one nucleotide away. The V and J genes are TRBV11-3 and TRBJ1-1, with D perhaps TRBD1 (5 bases). Germline values: CDR1 SGHNT, CDR2 YENEEA. The CDR3 is 13 amino acids. Trimming removed 6 bases from V and 1 base from J, with 9 bases in between. The CDR3, as DNA: TGTGCCAGCAGTAAAACAGGGAACACTGAAGCTTTCTTT. Protein product: CASSKTGNTEAFF.